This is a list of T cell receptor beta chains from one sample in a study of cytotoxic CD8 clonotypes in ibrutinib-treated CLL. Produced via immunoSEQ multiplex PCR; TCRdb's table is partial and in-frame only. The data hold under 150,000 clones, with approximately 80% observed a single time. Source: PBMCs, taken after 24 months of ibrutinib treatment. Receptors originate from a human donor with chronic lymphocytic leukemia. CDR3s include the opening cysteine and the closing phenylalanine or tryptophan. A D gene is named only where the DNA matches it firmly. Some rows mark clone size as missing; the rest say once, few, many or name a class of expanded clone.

CASSSGPAADPSSYEQYF	TGTGCCAGCAGTTCAGGACCCGCCGCGGATCCGAGCTCCTACGAGCAGTACTTC	18	NA	NA	TRBV27	TRBJ2-7
CASSTKAGADTGELFF	TGTGCCAGCAGCACAAAAGCGGGGGCGGACACCGGGGAGCTGTTTTTT	16	NA	TRBD2	TRBV5-4	TRBJ2-2
CASRQGAVGNTIYF	TGCGCCAGCAGACAGGGGGCCGTTGGAAACACCATATATTTT	14	once	TRBD1	TRBV23-1	TRBJ1-3
CASSVAGTGRSGNTIYF	TGTGCCAGCAGCGTAGCCGGGACGGGTCGCTCTGGAAACACCATATATTTT	17	few	NA	TRBV9	TRBJ1-3
CASSLWEGPTVEQFF	TGTGCCAGCAGCTTATGGGAAGGACCGACCGTTGAGCAGTTCTTC	15	few	NA	TRBV7-2	TRBJ2-1
CASSPGQGMGRPYEQYF	TGTGCCAGCAGCCCGGGACAGGGGATGGGAAGGCCCTACGAGCAGTACTTC	17	NA	TRBD1	TRBV5-4	TRBJ2-7
CASSQLAGGTDTQYF	TGCGCCAGCAGCCAATTAGCGGGGGGCACAGATACGCAGTATTTT	15	once	TRBD2	TRBV5-1	TRBJ2-3
CASSHGGRGALNEQFF	TGTGCCAGCAGCCATGGTGGGCGGGGGGCGTTAAATGAGCAGTTCTTC	16	NA	TRBD2	TRBV14	TRBJ2-1
CASSELGRELFF	TGTGCCAGCAGTGAACTGGGCCGGGAGCTGTTTTTT	12	NA	NA	TRBV2	TRBJ2-2
CASSKQDREETQYF	TGCGCCAGCAGCAAACAAGACAGGGAAGAGACCCAGTACTTC	14	NA	TRBD1	TRBV4-3	TRBJ2-5
CASSLGGTVYEKLFF	TGTGCCAGCAGCTTGGGCGGAACCGTTTATGAAAAACTGTTTTTT	15	NA	NA	TRBV11-2	TRBJ1-4
CASSDRTGGYNSPLHF	TGTGCCAGCAGTGACCGGACAGGGGGATATAATTCACCCCTCCACTTT	16	few	TRBD1	TRBV6-1	TRBJ1-6
CASSLDSWAGTGVLYGYTF	TGTGCCAGCAGCTTAGATTCGTGGGCGGGGACAGGGGTCCTCTATGGCTACACCTTC	19	NA	TRBD1	TRBV7-8	TRBJ1-2
CASERQHNEKLFF	TGTGCCAGCGAAAGACAGCATAATGAAAAACTGTTTTTT	13	NA	NA	TRBV6-1	TRBJ1-4
CASSYEGKRSEQYF	TGTGCCAGCAGTTACGAGGGGAAAAGGTCCGAGCAGTACTTC	14	NA	NA	TRBV6-5	TRBJ2-7
CAWSNSATEAFF	TGTGCCTGGAGCAATTCGGCGACTGAAGCTTTCTTT	12	few	NA	TRBV30	TRBJ1-1
CASSQERGWGGNQPQHF	TGCGCCAGCAGCCAAGAACGCGGATGGGGAGGCAATCAGCCCCAGCATTTT	17	once	NA	TRBV4-1	TRBJ1-5
CASSQGPGNIQYF	TGTGCCAGCAGCCAGGGTCCGGGAAACATTCAGTACTTC	13	NA	NA	TRBV7-2	TRBJ2-4
CASSSRAQATGELFF	TGTGCCAGCAGCTCCAGGGCACAGGCCACCGGGGAGCTGTTTTTT	15	NA	NA	TRBV9	TRBJ2-2
CASSLGTEASYNEQFF	TGTGCCAGCAGCCTAGGGACAGAAGCCTCCTACAATGAGCAGTTCTTC	16	few	TRBD1	TRBV5-5	TRBJ2-1
CASSMFRTGGNQPQHF	TGTGCCAGTAGTATGTTTCGGACAGGGGGAAATCAGCCCCAGCATTTT	16	NA	TRBD1	TRBV19	TRBJ1-5
CASRDRGRVYNEQFF	TGTGCCAGCAGAGACAGGGGCAGGGTTTACAATGAGCAGTTCTTC	15	NA	TRBD1	TRBV2	TRBJ2-1
CASRTSTKETQYF	TGTGCCAGCAGGACTAGCACAAAAGAGACCCAGTACTTC	13	NA	TRBD2	TRBV11-2	TRBJ2-5
CASSKFIQETQYF	TGTGCCAGCAGCAAATTCATCCAAGAGACCCAGTACTTC	13	once	NA	TRBV27	TRBJ2-5
CASSYSTGRGGYTF	TGTGCCAGCAGTTACTCGACAGGGCGGGGTGGCTACACCTTC	14	NA	TRBD1	TRBV6-5	TRBJ1-2
CASSLGLAGQETQYF	TGTGCCAGCAGCCTAGGACTAGCGGGCCAAGAGACCCAGTACTTC	15	NA	TRBD2	TRBV5-6	TRBJ2-5
CASSPGQGRQPQHF	TGTGCCAGCAGCCCGGGACAGGGGCGTCAGCCCCAGCATTTT	14	NA	TRBD1	TRBV5-4	TRBJ1-5
CASSLGRGANEQYF	TGCGCCAGCAGCTTAGGCCGGGGGGCTAACGAGCAGTACTTC	14	NA	NA	TRBV5-1	TRBJ2-7
CASSLVGAPAEQYF	TGTGCCAGCAGCTTGGTTGGGGCACCTGCCGAGCAGTACTTC	14	NA	NA	TRBV5-8	TRBJ2-7
CASRQTGEETQYF	TGTGCCAGTCGACAGACAGGGGAAGAGACCCAGTACTTC	13	NA	TRBD1	TRBV19	TRBJ2-5
CAWLRGLRGYGYTF	TGTGCCTGGTTAAGGGGACTTCGGGGCTATGGCTACACCTTC	14	NA	NA	TRBV30	TRBJ1-2
CASSPKGGDPYEQYF	TGTGCCAGCAGCCCCAAGGGAGGGGACCCTTACGAGCAGTACTTC	15	NA	TRBD2	TRBV5-4	TRBJ2-7
CAWNRQGLNTEAFF	TGTGCCTGGAATAGACAGGGTTTGAACACTGAAGCTTTCTTT	14	NA	TRBD1	TRBV30	TRBJ1-1
CASSHAVAGELFF	TGTGCCAGCAGCCACGCTGTAGCCGGGGAGCTGTTTTTT	13	NA	NA	TRBV14	TRBJ2-2
CASSPRVAAGNTIYF	TGTGCCAGCTCACCACGGGTTGCTGCCGGAAACACCATATATTTT	15	NA	NA	TRBV18	TRBJ1-3
CAWDRERGSPLHF	TGTGCCTGGGACAGAGAGAGAGGCTCACCCCTCCACTTT	13	NA	NA	TRBV30	TRBJ1-6
CASSSPRAHTDTQYF	TGTGCCAGCAGTTCACCGAGGGCCCACACAGATACGCAGTATTTT	15	once	NA	TRBV27	TRBJ2-3
CASRGNYGYTF	TGTGCCAGCCGGGGAAACTATGGCTACACCTTC	11	NA	NA	TRBV28	TRBJ1-2
CAIGHISYEQYF	TGTGCCATCGGGCATATTTCCTACGAGCAGTACTTC	12	NA	NA	TRBV10-3	TRBJ2-7
CASSLGRGQGARAEAFF	TGTGCCAGCAGCTTAGGGAGGGGACAGGGGGCAAGGGCTGAAGCTTTCTTT	17	NA	TRBD1	TRBV7-2	TRBJ1-1
CASTQDRNYGYTF	TGTGCCAGCACTCAGGACAGGAACTATGGCTACACCTTC	13	NA	TRBD1	TRBV6-5	TRBJ1-2
CASSYSWGAYEQYF	TGTGCCAGCAGTTACTCGTGGGGGGCTTACGAGCAGTACTTC	14	NA	NA	TRBV6-5	TRBJ2-7
CASSAGTSGGVAYEQYF	TGTGCCAGCAGCGCGGGGACTAGCGGGGGCGTAGCCTACGAGCAGTACTTC	17	NA	TRBD2	TRBV9	TRBJ2-7
CASSLGMAGTGELFF	TGTGCCAGCAGCTTGGGTATGGCAGGCACCGGGGAGCTGTTTTTT	15	few	NA	TRBV5-6	TRBJ2-2
CASSLAWTDQPQHF	TGTGCCAGCAGCTTAGCATGGACAGATCAGCCCCAGCATTTT	14	few	NA	TRBV7-2	TRBJ1-5
CASSLDAYEQYF	TGTGCCAGCAGCCTGGACGCGTACGAGCAGTACTTC	12	NA	NA	TRBV6-6	TRBJ2-7